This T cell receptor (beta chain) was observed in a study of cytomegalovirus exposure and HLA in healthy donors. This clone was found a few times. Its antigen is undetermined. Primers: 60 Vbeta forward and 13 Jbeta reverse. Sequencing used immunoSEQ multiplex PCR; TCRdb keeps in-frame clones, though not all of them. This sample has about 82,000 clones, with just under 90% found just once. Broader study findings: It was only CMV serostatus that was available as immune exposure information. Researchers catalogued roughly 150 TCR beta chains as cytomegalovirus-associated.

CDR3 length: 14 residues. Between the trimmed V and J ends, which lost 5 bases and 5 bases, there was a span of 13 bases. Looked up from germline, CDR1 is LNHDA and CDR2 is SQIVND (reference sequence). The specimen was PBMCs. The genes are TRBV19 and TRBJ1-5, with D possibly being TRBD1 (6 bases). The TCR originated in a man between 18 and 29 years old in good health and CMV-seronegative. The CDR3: CASSFPGGHQPQHF. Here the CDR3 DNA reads TGTGCCAGTAGTTTCCCGGGGGGGCATCAGCCCCAGCATTTT.